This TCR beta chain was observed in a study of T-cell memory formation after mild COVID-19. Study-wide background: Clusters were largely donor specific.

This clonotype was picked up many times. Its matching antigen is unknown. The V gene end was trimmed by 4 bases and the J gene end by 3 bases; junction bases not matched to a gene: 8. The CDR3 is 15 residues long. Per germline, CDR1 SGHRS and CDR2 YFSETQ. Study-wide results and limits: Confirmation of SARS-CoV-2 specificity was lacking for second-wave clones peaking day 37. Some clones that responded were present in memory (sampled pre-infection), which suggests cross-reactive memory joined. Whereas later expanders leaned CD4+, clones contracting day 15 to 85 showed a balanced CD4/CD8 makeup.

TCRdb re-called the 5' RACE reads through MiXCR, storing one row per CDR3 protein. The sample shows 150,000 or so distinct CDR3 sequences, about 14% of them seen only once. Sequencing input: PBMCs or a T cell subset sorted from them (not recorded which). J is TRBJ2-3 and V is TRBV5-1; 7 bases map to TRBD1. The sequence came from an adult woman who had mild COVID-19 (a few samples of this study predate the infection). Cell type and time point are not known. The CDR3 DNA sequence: TGCGCCAGCAGCATTAATAGACAGGGAACAGATACGCAGTATTTT. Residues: CASSINRQGTDTQYF. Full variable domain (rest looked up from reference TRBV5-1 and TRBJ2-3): KAGVTQTPRYLIKTRGQQVTLSCSPISGHRSVSWYQQTPGQGLQFLFEYFSETQRNKGNFPGRFSGRQFSNSRSEMNVSTLELGDSALYLCASSINRQGTDTQYFGPGTRLTVL.